The 6 T cell receptor beta chains below were found in one sample sequenced in a study of a mutant IDH1 vaccine in newly diagnosed glioma. Time point here: week 35, safety follow-up. The vaccine gave 300 ug of a 20-mer mutant IDH1 peptide subcutaneously per dose. The antigens for these receptors are not known. Method: immunoSEQ multiplex PCR; TCRdb's copy keeps in-frame clones and lacks some. The table shows around 44,000 clones, with 65% to 85% occurring only once. This specimen consisted of PBMCs, obtained from a glioma patient whose treatment included an IDH1 peptide vaccine. The origin of the receptors is a man aged 35-49 years with glioma.

The V call is TRBV5-1, the J call TRBJ2-2; 9 positions match TRBD1. With 3 bases clipped from V and 5 bases from J, the junction kept 5 bases outside the gene matches. CDR3 length: 15 amino acids. The germline gives CDR1 SGHRS, CDR2 YFSETQ. For the CDR3, the DNA is TGCGCCAGCAGCTATGGGACAGGGCGAACCGGGGAGCTGTTTTTT. Translating gives CASSYGTGRTGELFF.

This rearrangement joins TRBV9 to TRBJ2-2, with 8 bases matching TRBD2. Germline lookup yields CDR1 SGDLS and CDR2 YYNGEE. The trim removed 1 base at V and 5 bases at J, leaving 7 bases unmatched. This CDR3 spans 16 amino acids. The CDR3 sequence: CASSVRSGGRTGELFF. The CDR3 DNA reads as TGTGCCAGCAGCGTACGATCGGGGGGGCGGACCGGGGAGCTGTTTTTT.

This clone appeared a few times. The chain carries TRBV4-1 and TRBJ1-4, with D possibly being TRBD1 (6 bases). This CDR3 is 15 amino acids long. The V and J ends lost 0 bases and 7 bases respectively, with 12 bases between them. CDR1 and CDR2 (germline): MGHRA, YSYEKL. The CDR3 sequence: CASSQDRGVGEKLFF. CDR3 coding DNA: TGCGCCAGCAGCCAAGACAGGGGAGTGGGTGAAAAACTGTTTTTT.

The chain couples TRBV25-1 to TRBJ2-5; weak D call: TRBD2 (5 bases). CDR1 and CDR2 (germline): MGHDK, SYGVNS. The V end lost 9 bases, the J end lost 1 base, and 12 bases lay between the germline ends. The CDR3 totals 13 residues. CDR3 sequence (DNA): TGTGCCAGTTTAGGACGGGGCCAAGAGACCCAGTACTTC. This codes for CASLGRGQETQYF.

The chain couples TRBV6-5 to TRBJ1-1; D gene unclear. The CDR3 is 12 amino acids. V lost 8 bases to trimming and J lost 0 bases, with 7 bases between them. The germline V gene has CDR1 MNHEY and CDR2 SVGAGI. For the CDR3, the DNA is TGTGCCAGCGGGAAATTGAACACTGAAGCTTTCTTT. Translated: CASGKLNTEAFF.

The V and J genes are TRBV11-1 and TRBJ2-5; 12 bases fit TRBD2. The CDR3 contains 14 residues. Germline lookup yields CDR1 SGHAT and CDR2 FQDESV (reference sequence). The V gene end was trimmed by 5 bases and the J gene end by 5 bases; junction bases not matched to a gene: 3. CDR3 DNA: TGTGCCAGCAGCCCCCTAGCGGGAGGGGAGACCCAGTACTTC. Translating gives CASSPLAGGETQYF.